This note documents a single T cell receptor (beta chain) sequence. Its matching antigen is unknown. The entry originates in a study of shared clonotypes between healthy human individuals. At the level of the study: The study used three CD4 naive, three CD4 memory, two CD8 naive and one CD8 memory plate per donor. Findings of the study overall: Clonotypes shared by all four donors outscored non-shared clonotypes in generation probability.

How the authors handled the data: In the immunoSEQ data, sequences were junction-only and lacked quality scores, so filtering differed. The repertoire was sequenced with immunoSEQ multiplex PCR; TCRdb's copy has only in-frame clones and lacks some. The D gene and trimming were derived from the DNA, and the V and J assignments and clone size from that table. This sample carries roughly 1,000,000 clones, about 84% of them seen once, and the ten largest clones take approximately 0.52%. In germline, CDR1 is MNHEY, CDR2 SMNVEV (reference sequence). The CDR3 spans 13 residues. The V end was cut by 6 bases, the J end by 6 bases, with 12 bases between.

Sequencing was performed on memory CD4+ T cells from PBMCs. Subset described: CD45RA-negative fraction. The clonotype originates from a man younger than 35 in good health. Some clones in this sample may be carry-over from other donors' samples. The chain recombines TRBV27 with TRBJ1-5; no definite D call. CDR3 residues: CASSHLGIQPQHF. The CDR3, as DNA: TGTGCCAGCAGCCACCTGGGGATTCAGCCCCAGCATTTT.